These 9 T cell receptor beta chains were all obtained from the same sample, sequenced in a study of blood T cell repertoires in COVID-19. Produced via immunoSEQ multiplex PCR; TCRdb's table is partial and in-frame only. Of some 520,000 clones listed, nearly 90% are singletons. The sample consisted of peripheral blood. The origin of the receptors is a man aged 18-30 years with COVID-19, enrolled during active disease.

The chain has TRBV6-5 and TRBJ1-2; a weak D match, TRBD1 (5 bases). The CDR3 sequence is 13 residues long. The germline V and J ends were trimmed by 3 bases and 4 bases, with 9 bases remaining between them. CDR1 is MNHEY and CDR2 is SVGAGI in the germline V gene. CDR3 DNA: TGTGCCAGCAGTTATGACAGTTTCTATGGCTACACCTTC. This codes for CASSYDSFYGYTF.

This clone was recorded once. The chain uses TRBV19 and TRBJ1-5, with TRBD1 as a possible D gene (5 bases). Germline CDR1 is LNHDA and CDR2 is SQIVND (reference sequence). CDR3 length equals 14 residues. V was clipped by 0 bases and J by 9 bases, with 12 bases between them. This chain's CDR3 is CASSIDEKGMPQHF. DNA for the CDR3: TGTGCCAGTAGTATAGATGAAAAGGGGATGCCCCAGCATTTT.

The chain combines TRBV6-5 with TRBJ2-7; 9 bases fit TRBD1. Trimming took 7 bases from V and 6 from J; bases not matched to a gene: 10. Germline CDR1 is MNHEY and CDR2 is SVGAGI. This CDR3 has 14 amino acids. Written as DNA, the CDR3 is TGTGCCAGCATACGAGGACAGGGGTTAGGCGAGCAGTACTTC. The encoded protein is CASIRGQGLGEQYF.

V gene TRBV5-4 combines with J gene TRBJ2-6; maybe TRBD2 (6 bases). V was clipped by 2 bases and J by 2 bases, with 14 bases between them. Germline-derived CDR1 and CDR2 are SGHNT and YYREEE (reference sequence). The CDR3 is 17 amino acids. In DNA form, the CDR3 reads TGTGCCAGCAGCTTCGGAGGGCCCGCAACTGGGGCCAACGTCCTGACTTTC. This gives the protein CASSFGGPATGANVLTF. Filled out from reference TRBV5-4 and TRBJ2-6, the complete variable domain reads ETGVTQSPTHLIKTRGQQVTLRCSSQSGHNTVSWYQQALGQGPQFIFQYYREEENGRGNFPPRFSGLQFPNYSSELNVNALELDDSALYLCASSFGGPATGANVLTFGAGSRLTVL.

This clone was detected once. The chain links TRBV15 to TRBJ1-1, with 7 bases lining up with TRBD1. CDR3 length equals 13 residues. V was pared by 5 bases and J by 8 bases, with 8 bases of the junction left unmatched. Germline V gene data show CDR1 as LNHNV and CDR2 as YYDKDF (reference sequence). This CDR3 is CATSGRDSSEAFF. DNA for the CDR3: TGTGCCACCAGCGGTCGGGACAGTTCAGAAGCTTTCTTT. The full variable domain, its missing parts supplied by reference TRBV15 and TRBJ1-1, is DAMVIQNPRYQVTQFGKPVTLSCSQTLNHNVMYWYQQKSSQAPKLLFHYYDKDFNNEADTPDNFQSRRPNTSFCFLDIRSPGLGDTAMYLCATSGRDSSEAFFGQGTRLTVV.

The CDR3 reads CASSEFSRGPSNQPQHF. CDR3 sequence (DNA): TGTGCCAGCAGTGAATTCAGCAGGGGGCCATCGAATCAGCCCCAGCATTTT. This chain joins TRBV2 and TRBJ1-5, with 8 bases lining up with TRBD1. The length of the CDR3 is 17 residues. Per germline, CDR1 SNHLY and CDR2 FYNNEI. After removal of 2 bases from V and 4 bases from J, the junction contained 10 bases not matched to a gene.

The chain links TRBV7-7 to TRBJ2-5, with 7 bases lining up with TRBD2. This CDR3 has 17 residues. The V and J ends lost 1 base and 5 bases, in that order; junction bases with no gene match: 13. The germline V gene has CDR1 SSHAT and CDR2 FNYEAQ (reference sequence). The CDR3 region has the DNA TGTGCCAGCAGCTTAGGAACTTATAGGACTAGTGAGGAGACCCAGTACTTC. It yields the protein CASSLGTYRTSEETQYF. Complete variable domain (other parts from reference TRBV7-7 and TRBJ2-5): GAGVSQSPRYKVTKRGQDVTLRCDPISSHATLYWYQQALGQGPEFLTYFNYEAQPDKSGLPSDRFSAERPEGSISTLTIQRTEQRDSAMYRCASSLGTYRTSEETQYFGPGTRLLVL.

This chain links TRBV11-3 with TRBJ1-2; D is unresolved. V gave up 0 bases and J gave up 3 bases, with 11 bases separating them. This CDR3 contains 15 residues. Germline assignment: CDR1 SGHNT and CDR2 YENEEA. CDR3: CASSLDRGRDYGYTF. The CDR3 bases are TGTGCCAGCAGCTTAGATCGAGGAAGAGACTATGGCTACACCTTC.

This chain links TRBV5-1 with TRBJ1-1; D is ambiguous. Germline V gives CDR1 SGHRS, CDR2 YFSETQ. V lost 4 bases and J 10 bases, leaving 23 bases between the germline ends. The CDR3 loop spans 15 amino acids. DNA for the CDR3: TGCGCCAGCAGCCTAAACGCTAATTCGTTATTGATAGCTTTCTTT. Residues: CASSLNANSLLIAFF.